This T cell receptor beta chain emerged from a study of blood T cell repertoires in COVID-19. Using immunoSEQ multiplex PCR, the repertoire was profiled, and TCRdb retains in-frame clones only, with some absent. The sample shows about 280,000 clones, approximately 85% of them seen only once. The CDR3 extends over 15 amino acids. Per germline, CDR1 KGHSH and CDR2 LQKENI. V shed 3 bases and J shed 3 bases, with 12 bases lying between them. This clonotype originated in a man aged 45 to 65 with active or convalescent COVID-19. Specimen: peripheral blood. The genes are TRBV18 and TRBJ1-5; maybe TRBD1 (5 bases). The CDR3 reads CASSPGQVNNQPQHF. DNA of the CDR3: TGTGCCAGCTCACCGGGGCAGGTAAACAATCAGCCCCAGCATTTT.